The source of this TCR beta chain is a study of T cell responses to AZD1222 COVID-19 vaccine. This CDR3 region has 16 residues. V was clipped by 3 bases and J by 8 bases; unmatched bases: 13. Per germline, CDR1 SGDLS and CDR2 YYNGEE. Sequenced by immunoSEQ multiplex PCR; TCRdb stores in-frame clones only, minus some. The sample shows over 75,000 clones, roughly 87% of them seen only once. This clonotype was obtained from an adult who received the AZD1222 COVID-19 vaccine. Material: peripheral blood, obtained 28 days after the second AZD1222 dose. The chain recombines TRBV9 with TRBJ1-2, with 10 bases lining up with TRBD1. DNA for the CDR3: TGTGCCAGCAGCGCACAACGTCCCGACAGGGGGCAAGGCTACACCTTC. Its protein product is CASSAQRPDRGQGYTF.